Below, 25 T cell receptor beta chains from the same sample are listed, as sequenced in a study of CD8 T cells in ankylosing spondylitis. TCRdb reanalysed the 5' RACE reads using MiXCR and keeps one entry per CDR3 protein. The sample contains about 150,000 distinct CDR3 sequences, roughly an eighth of which appear only once. Sequenced sample: blood, either unsorted or a sorted T cell fraction (not recorded which). The receptors come from a female donor with ankylosing spondylitis or in good health (not recorded which).

This clonotype was seen many times. The chain combines TRBV20-1 with TRBJ2-7; D is unclear. Germline assignment: CDR1 DFQATT and CDR2 SNEGSKA (reference sequence). CDR3 size: 15 residues. Trimming stripped 1 base from V and 6 bases from J, with 19 bases between. CDR3 residues: CSARGISTGGSEQYF. Here the CDR3 DNA reads TGCAGTGCTAGAGGTATATCGACCGGTGGCAGCGAGCAGTACTTC.

In its sample, this clonotype was seen many times. The gene calls are TRBV29-1 and TRBJ1-5; no clear D. This CDR3 has 13 amino acids. The germline V gene has CDR1 SQVTM and CDR2 ANQGSEA. With 5 bases removed from V and 5 bases from J, the gap between germline ends came to 13 bases. The CDR3 bases are TGCAGCGTTCGACACGCCTTGGATCAGCCCCAGCATTTT. This translates into CSVRHALDQPQHF.

This clonotype was seen repeatedly, ten times or more. This chain uses TRBV11-2 with TRBJ1-6; D uncertain. V lost 5 bases, J lost 6 bases, and 5 bases lay in between. The CDR3 consists of 12 residues. CDR1 is SGHAT and CDR2 is FQNNGV in the germline V gene. The CDR3 here is CASSRGNSPLHF. The CDR3 region has the DNA TGTGCCAGCAGCCGCGGTAATTCACCCCTCCACTTT.

At least ten counts were recorded for this clonotype. This chain uses TRBV5-1 with TRBJ2-7; maybe TRBD1 (6 bases). The CDR3 is 14 residues long. V lost 4 bases, J lost 5 bases, and 16 bases lay in between. CDR1 SGHRS and CDR2 YFSETQ come from the germline V gene. CDR3 loop: CASSPQGGRDEQYF. CDR3 DNA sequence: TGCGCCAGCAGCCCGCAAGGGGGTCGAGACGAGCAGTACTTC.

The gene calls are TRBV11-3 and TRBJ2-7, with D tentatively TRBD1 (6 bases). The V end was cut by 6 bases, the J end by 7 bases, with 19 bases between. The CDR3 totals 14 residues. Per germline, CDR1 SGHNT and CDR2 YENEEA. CDR3 protein: CASSPEQGLGEQYF. The DNA for the CDR3 is TGTGCCAGCAGTCCGGAACAGGGTTTGGGGGAGCAGTACTTC.

This clonotype has at least ten counts. V is TRBV5-1 and J is TRBJ2-2; 11 nucleotides line up with TRBD2. The CDR3 loop spans 16 amino acids. After removal of 7 bases from V and 3 bases from J, the junction contained 8 bases not matched to a gene. The germline V gene has CDR1 SGHRS and CDR2 YFSETQ. CDR3 coding DNA: TGCGCCAGCGCGACTAGCGGGACGGGGTACACCGGGGAGCTGTTTTTT. Translating gives CASATSGTGYTGELFF. Looking up the rest from reference TRBV5-1 and TRBJ2-2 gives the full variable domain: KAGVTQTPRYLIKTRGQQVTLSCSPISGHRSVSWYQQTPGQGLQFLFEYFSETQRNKGNFPGRFSGRQFSNSRSEMNVSTLELGDSALYLCASATSGTGYTGELFFGEGSRLTVL.

V and J are TRBV11-3 and TRBJ1-1, with D tentatively TRBD1 (5 bases). The CDR3 sequence is 14 residues long. The germline V gene encodes CDR1 SGHNT and CDR2 YENEEA. The V gene lost 3 bases and the J gene lost 1 base, with 9 bases spanning the gap. CDR3 region: CASSFGASNTEAFF. CDR3 sequence (DNA): TGTGCCAGCAGCTTTGGGGCCTCGAACACTGAAGCTTTCTTT. Drawing the rest from reference TRBV11-3 and TRBJ1-1, the complete variable domain is EAGVVQSPRYKIIEKKQPVAFWCNPISGHNTLYWYLQNLGQGPELLIRYENEEAVDDSQLPKDRFSAERLKGVDSTLKIQPAELGDSAVYLCASSFGASNTEAFFGQGTRLTVV.

V gene TRBV15 combines with J gene TRBJ1-2, with 9 bases lining up with TRBD1. The CDR3 runs to 14 residues. Per the germline V gene, CDR1 is LNHNV and CDR2 is YYDKDF (reference sequence). The V segment lost 4 bases and the J segment 6 bases; nucleotides outside the gene matches: 6. The CDR3 spells CATSNNRDRDGYTF. The CDR3 bases are TGTGCCACCAGCAACAACCGGGACAGGGATGGCTACACCTTC.

This clonotype has a single count. The V gene is TRBV18, the J gene TRBJ2-5, with TRBD2 matching over 7 bases. The CDR3 contains 14 residues. The V segment lost 6 bases and the J segment 4 bases; nucleotides outside the gene matches: 8. Germline loops: CDR1 KGHSH, CDR2 LQKENI. Here the CDR3 DNA reads TGTGCCAGCTCCCGAGGGACTACCCCAGAGACCCAGTACTTC. It is translated as CASSRGTTPETQYF.

This clonotype was detected many times. The junction shows a germline mismatch at one end, possibly a read error. As DNA, the CDR3 is TGTGCTAGCTCAAAGGGAACAAACACTGAAGCTTTCTTT. Its translation: CASSKGTNTEAFF. The chain has TRBV18 and TRBJ1-1; D gene unclear. Germline CDR1 KGHSH, CDR2 LQKENI. The CDR3 is 13 residues long.

The genes are TRBV11-3 and TRBJ1-1; a weak D match, TRBD1 (6 bases). V lost 1 base and J lost 9, with 18 bases in between. Germline V gene data show CDR1 as SGHNT and CDR2 as YENEEA. The CDR3 sequence is 15 residues long. CDR3 in DNA: TGTGCCAGCAGCTTAGGTGCAGGGGCTTCCCCGAAAGCTTTCTTT. Amino acids: CASSLGAGASPKAFF.

In its sample, this clonotype was seen many times. The gene calls are TRBV7-8 and TRBJ1-6, with TRBD1 matching 10 bases. Germline V lookup: CDR1 SGHVS, CDR2 FQNEAQ. This CDR3 has 14 amino acids. Trimming took 5 bases from V and 7 from J; bases not matched to a gene: 2. The CDR3 sequence: CASSAGQGNSPLHF. As DNA, the CDR3 is TGTGCCAGCAGCGCGGGACAGGGGAATTCACCCCTCCACTTT.

V usage is TRBV18 and J usage is TRBJ2-1; TRBD2 matches 8 bases. V trimming: 4 bases; J trimming: 0 bases; junction bases outside the gene matches: 17. CDR3 size: 20 residues. Per germline, CDR1 KGHSH and CDR2 LQKENI. In nucleotides, the CDR3 is TGTGCCAGCTCACTATATGGTAAGGTCGGGAGCGGGAGCTCCTACAATGAGCAGTTCTTC. Protein: CASSLYGKVGSGSSYNEQFF.

This clonotype occurred many times. The V and J genes are TRBV6-1 and TRBJ1-2, with 7 bases identical to TRBD1. Trimming took 7 bases from V and 4 from J; bases not matched to a gene: 15. The CDR3 is made up of 16 amino acids. CDR1 and CDR2 (germline): MNHNS, SASEGT. As DNA, the CDR3 is TGTGCCAGCACCTCCCCTGCTGACAGGGACCTCTATGGCTACACCTTC. Its translation: CASTSPADRDLYGYTF.

The chain joins TRBV12-3 or TRBV12-4 to TRBJ1-2; 9 nucleotides line up with TRBD1. The CDR3 runs 15 residues. Losses at the gene ends were 5 bases for V and 3 bases for J; bases not matched to a gene: 7. CDR3 in amino acids: CASSGPGQGDYGYTF. In DNA form, the CDR3 reads TGTGCCAGCAGTGGGCCGGGACAGGGAGACTATGGCTACACCTTC.

This clonotype has ten or more counts. V is TRBV7-9 and J is TRBJ2-7, with no clear D. Trimming took off 0 bases at V and 6 bases at J, with 15 bases between the two ends. The CDR3 is 15 amino acids. Germline V lookup: CDR1 SEHNR, CDR2 FQNEAQ (reference sequence). The CDR3 protein is CASSLALGAHSEQYF. The CDR3 nucleotides are TGTGCCAGCAGCTTAGCGCTGGGCGCCCACTCCGAGCAGTACTTC.

In this sample, this clonotype turned up many times. The V call is TRBV5-1, the J call TRBJ2-7, with a possible D match to TRBD1 (5 bases). In germline, CDR1 is SGHRS, CDR2 YFSETQ. The CDR3 runs 15 residues. Trimming took off 3 bases at V and 3 bases at J, with 16 bases between the two ends. The CDR3 protein is CASSSLPGQSYEQYF. The CDR3 region has the DNA TGCGCCAGCAGCTCCCTACCAGGACAAAGCTACGAGCAGTACTTC.

In this sample, this clonotype turned up many times. The rearrangement joins TRBV12-3 or TRBV12-4 to TRBJ1-5; 11 positions match TRBD1. This CDR3 is 14 amino acids long. V gave up 8 bases and J gave up 7 bases; unmatched junction bases: 7. CDR3 residues: CASGGQGAFQPQHF. DNA of the CDR3: TGTGCCAGCGGCGGACAGGGGGCTTTCCAGCCCCAGCATTTT.

This clonotype has a count of ten or more. The chain recombines TRBV7-8 with TRBJ1-1; no firm D call. The CDR3 is 13 amino acids. V dropped 5 bases and J dropped 5 bases, with 12 bases sitting between them. Germline V gives CDR1 SGHVS, CDR2 FQNEAQ. CDR3 protein: CASSESLGTEAFF. CDR3 in DNA: TGTGCCAGCAGCGAGAGCTTAGGGACTGAAGCTTTCTTT.

The chain joins TRBV30 to TRBJ2-5, with a possible D match to TRBD1 (6 bases). The CDR3 sequence is 14 residues long. The V end was cut by 3 bases, the J end by 1 base, with 12 bases between. CDR1 is GTSNPN, CDR2 SVGIG, per germline (reference sequence). Here the CDR3 reads CAWRGNRVQETQYF. Written as DNA, the CDR3 is TGTGCCTGGAGAGGAAACAGGGTCCAAGAGACCCAGTACTTC.

The V gene is TRBV18, the J gene TRBJ1-1, with D maybe TRBD1 (5 bases). This CDR3 region has 13 residues. Germline V gives CDR1 KGHSH, CDR2 LQKENI. Trimming took 5 bases from V and 7 from J, leaving 14 bases between them. CDR3 DNA: TGTGCCAGCTCAACGGGACCGAGAAATGAAGCTTTCTTT. This encodes CASSTGPRNEAFF.

This clonotype appeared many times. This chain connects TRBV29-1 to TRBJ1-5, with D possibly being TRBD1 (6 bases). CDR1 is SQVTM and CDR2 is ANQGSEA in the germline V gene. The CDR3 has 15 amino acids. The V and J ends lost 2 bases and 6 bases respectively, with 17 bases between them. DNA of the CDR3: TGCAGCGTTGAATCGGCGGGGGCGCCGGGTCAGCCCCAGCATTTT. This gives the protein CSVESAGAPGQPQHF.

On this clonotype itself: A much larger clone lies one base from this, so it may be a read error. V and J are TRBV25-1 and TRBJ2-2, with unresolved D. Germline-derived CDR1 and CDR2 are MGHDK and SYGVNS. Trimming cost V 6 bases and J 6 bases, with 11 bases left between them. This CDR3 is 13 amino acids long. The CDR3 nucleotides are TGTGCCAGCAGGGAACCATTCTCCGGGGAGCTGTTTTTT. Protein product: CASREPFSGELFF.

About this clonotype itself: A much larger clonotype is one base distant, so this may be a read error. This chain uses TRBV5-1 with TRBJ2-1; D is unresolved. Germline V gene data show CDR1 as SGHRS and CDR2 as YFSETQ. There are 15 residues in the CDR3. The CDR3 nucleotides read TGCACCAGCCGCTTGGAGACTCGCACCTACAATGAGCAGTTCTTC. Translating gives CTSRLETRTYNEQFF.

Ten or more counts support this clonotype. The chain combines TRBV3-1 with TRBJ2-7, with 11 bases that match TRBD2. CDR3 length: 16 residues. From germline, CDR1 is LGHDT and CDR2 YNNKEL (reference sequence). V was clipped by 3 bases and J by 3 bases; unmatched bases: 7. The CDR3 here is CASSQGLAGGIYEQYF. The CDR3 DNA sequence: TGTGCCAGCAGCCAGGGGCTAGCGGGGGGAATCTACGAGCAGTACTTC.